A selection of T cell receptor beta chains follows, all from one sample in a study of T cells expressing NK-cell markers. TCRdb reanalyzed the 5' RACE reads and collapses them to one entry per CDR3 protein, without DNA. The repertoire table contains 150,000 to 200,000 distinct CDR3 sequences. Sequencing was performed on blood T cells: a sorted CD56 or NKG2C T cell subset, CD4+ or CD8+ T cells, or bulk PBMC T cells (not recorded which). Receptors originate from a woman aged 18 to 75 in good health. CDR3s include the opening cysteine and the closing phenylalanine or tryptophan.

j_call: TRBJ2-7
v_call: TRBV9
cdr3_aa: CASSQGSDSYEQYF

j_call: TRBJ2-7
v_call: TRBV5-1
cdr3_aa: CASSLRGGAHYEQYF

j_call: TRBJ2-3
v_call: TRBV20-1
cdr3_aa: CSARGLAGVSTDTQYF

j_call: TRBJ1-2
v_call: TRBV12-3/TRBV12-4
cdr3_aa: CATGLNYGYTF

j_call: TRBJ2-1
v_call: TRBV4-1
cdr3_aa: CASSQDRARGRFNEQFF

j_call: TRBJ1-2
v_call: TRBV27
cdr3_aa: CASSGAYGYTF

j_call: TRBJ2-5
v_call: TRBV7-2
cdr3_aa: CASSRLAEETQYF

j_call: TRBJ1-2
v_call: TRBV9
cdr3_aa: CASSVEQGGYYGYTF

j_call: TRBJ2-2
v_call: TRBV11-2
cdr3_aa: CASSLEPGNTGELFF

j_call: TRBJ2-7
v_call: TRBV9
cdr3_aa: CASSVVGTSGIYEQYF

j_call: TRBJ2-7
v_call: TRBV11-2
cdr3_aa: CASSSQGYTQYF

j_call: TRBJ2-1
v_call: TRBV27
cdr3_aa: CASSSPTDRGEVF

j_call: TRBJ2-1
v_call: TRBV29-1
cdr3_aa: CSVADRGKGQFF

j_call: TRBJ1-1
v_call: TRBV7-2
cdr3_aa: CASSFQGSTEAFF

j_call: TRBJ1-6
v_call: TRBV6-2/TRBV6-3
cdr3_aa: CASNPWTADNSPLHF